One sample yielded the 19 T cell receptor beta chains listed below, sequenced in a study of OX40 agonist ivuxolimab in advanced cancers. Sequencing was performed with immunoSEQ multiplex PCR; in TCRdb, only in-frame clones are kept and a portion is missing. The table includes about 78,000 clones, roughly four fifths detected once. The starting material was CD4+ or CD8+ T cells sorted from blood, obtained in a trial of the OX40 agonist ivuxolimab. The receptors originated from an adult with an advanced solid tumor such as melanoma, head and neck, liver or kidney cancer.

The rearrangement joins TRBV19 to TRBJ1-3; D might be TRBD1 (6 bases). Germline values: CDR1 LNHDA, CDR2 SQIVND (reference sequence). The CDR3 spans 19 residues. The V end was cut by 2 bases, the J end by 0 bases, with 20 bases between. In DNA form, the CDR3 reads TGTGCCAGTAGTATAACTGGGGCGACAGGCCCCGACTCTGGAAACACCATATATTTT. Amino acids: CASSITGATGPDSGNTIYF.

V is TRBV6-5 and J is TRBJ1-1; D remains unclear. The CDR3 is 13 residues long. V lost 0 bases and J 8 bases, leaving 10 bases between the germline ends. Per the germline V gene, CDR1 is MNHEY and CDR2 is SVGAGI. CDR3 in DNA: TGTGCCAGCAGTTACTCGGCAGCTGAGGAAGCTTTCTTT. This encodes CASSYSAAEEAFF.

The V gene is TRBV6-5, the J gene TRBJ2-1; 8 bases fit TRBD2. The germline CDR1 and CDR2 sequences are MNHEY and SVGAGI. The J segment lost 2 bases and the V segment lost 5 bases, leaving 2 bases of the junction unmatched. The CDR3 runs to 14 residues. The CDR3 DNA reads as TGTGCCAGCAGTAACGGGAGGGCCTACAATGAGCAGTTCTTC. It translates to CASSNGRAYNEQFF.

The rearrangement joins TRBV4-1 to TRBJ2-1, with D tentatively TRBD1 (5 bases). Germline CDR1 MGHRA, CDR2 YSYEKL. With 3 bases removed from V and 12 bases from J, the gap between germline ends came to 24 bases. CDR3 size: 16 residues. CDR3 DNA sequence: TGCGCCAGCAGCCAGGACGCGACCCCCCCTCAGGGTAGGCAGTTCTTC. It translates to CASSQDATPPQGRQFF.

A single count supports this clone. This chain joins TRBV7-6 and TRBJ2-2; D ambiguous. The CDR3 contains 16 residues. The V end was cut by 1 base, the J end by 0 bases, with 9 bases between. Germline-derived CDR1 and CDR2 are SGHVS and FNYEAQ. In DNA form, the CDR3 reads TGTGCCAGCAGCTTAGTAGTCTCCGCGAACACCGGGGAGCTGTTTTTT. Translation gives CASSLVVSANTGELFF. The whole variable domain, filled in from reference TRBV7-6 and TRBJ2-2, reads GAGVSQSPRYKVTKRGQDVALRCDPISGHVSLYWYRQALGQGPEFLTYFNYEAQQDKSGLPNDRFSAERPEGSISTLTIQRTEQRDSAMYRCASSLVVSANTGELFFGEGSRLTVL.

The genes are TRBV5-4 and TRBJ1-2; TRBD1 aligns across 8 bases. CDR1 and CDR2 from the germline V gene are SGHNT and YYREEE (reference sequence). V was clipped by 4 bases and J by 4 bases; unmatched bases: 6. The CDR3 sequence is 14 residues long. The CDR3 here is CASSTTTGVYGYTF. CDR3 coding DNA: TGTGCCAGCAGCACAACGACAGGGGTCTATGGCTACACCTTC.

V gene TRBV18 combines with J gene TRBJ1-1; TRBD1 aligns across 7 bases. Losses at the gene ends were 5 bases for V and 5 bases for J; bases not matched to a gene: 5. This CDR3 region has 13 residues. CDR1 KGHSH and CDR2 LQKENI come from the germline V gene. The CDR3 is CASSETGLTEAFF. The CDR3 nucleotides are TGTGCCAGCTCAGAGACAGGGTTGACTGAAGCTTTCTTT.

The CDR3: CASSYDGRGAEAFF. The CDR3 DNA is TGTGCCAGCAGTTACGACGGCAGGGGGGCTGAAGCTTTCTTT. The chain joins TRBV6-5 to TRBJ1-1; TRBD1 matches at 7 bases. The CDR3 is 14 amino acids. V gave up 2 bases and J gave up 6 bases; unmatched junction bases: 6. The germline V gene encodes CDR1 MNHEY and CDR2 SVGAGI.

The chain couples TRBV4-1 to TRBJ1-6; D not resolved. In germline, CDR1 is MGHRA, CDR2 YSYEKL. V gave up 0 bases and J gave up 10 bases, with 1 base separating them. This CDR3 spans 11 amino acids. In nucleotides, the CDR3 is TGCGCCAGCAGCCAAGACTCACCCCTCCACTTT. This gives the protein CASSQDSPLHF.

The J gene is TRBJ2-1, the V gene TRBV11-2, with D hard to call. The germline V gene has CDR1 SGHAT and CDR2 FQNNGV. V was clipped by 5 bases and J by 6 bases, with 11 bases between them. This CDR3 has 13 amino acids. The CDR3 DNA reads TGTGCCAGCAGCCCCGGTGAGGCCAATGAGCAGTTCTTC. Protein: CASSPGEANEQFF.

The chain links TRBV7-3 to TRBJ1-3; possibly TRBD1 for D (6 bases). The germline V gene encodes CDR1 SGHTA and CDR2 FQGTGA. The V end lost 1 base, the J end lost 2 bases, and 12 bases lay between the germline ends. The CDR3 contains 16 residues. CDR3: CASSLNPGAAGNTIYF. CDR3 nucleotides: TGTGCCAGCAGCTTAAACCCAGGGGCGGCTGGAAACACCATATATTTT.

The CDR3 spells CASSQGGGNTEAFF. The CDR3 coding sequence is TGCGCCAGCTCCCAGGGGGGCGGAAACACTGAAGCTTTCTTT. V and J are TRBV5-1 and TRBJ1-1; 7 bases are a match to TRBD1. This CDR3 has 14 amino acids. Germline assignment: CDR1 SGHRS and CDR2 YFSETQ. V shed 7 bases, J shed 2 bases, and the junction held 8 bases outside the gene matches. Using reference TRBV5-1 and TRBJ1-1 for the parts outside the CDR3, the full variable domain is KAGVTQTPRYLIKTRGQQVTLSCSPISGHRSVSWYQQTPGQGLQFLFEYFSETQRNKGNFPGRFSGRQFSNSRSEMNVSTLELGDSALYLCASSQGGGNTEAFFGQGTRLTVV.

V gene TRBV10-1 combines with J gene TRBJ2-5; D is undetermined. The V end was cut by 0 bases, the J end by 2 bases, with 7 bases between. The germline gives CDR1 WNHNN, CDR2 SYGVQD (reference sequence). The CDR3 extends over 14 amino acids. The CDR3 loop is CASSESTAQETQYF. CDR3 in DNA: TGCGCCAGCAGTGAGTCGACGGCTCAAGAGACCCAGTACTTC.

This clone was counted a few times. Different DNA sequences within this sample yield the same CDR3. The chain couples TRBV28 to TRBJ2-7; 7 positions match TRBD2. Per the germline V gene, CDR1 is MDHEN and CDR2 is SYDVKM. With 6 bases clipped from V and 0 bases from J, the junction kept 5 bases outside the gene matches. The CDR3 runs to 14 residues. The CDR3 protein is CASRTGGSSYEQYF. CDR3 nucleotides: TGTGCCAGCAGAACGGGGGGAAGCTCCTACGAGCAGTACTTC.

V usage is TRBV5-1 and J usage is TRBJ2-1, with 15 bases that match TRBD2. V shed 6 bases, J shed 7 bases, and the junction held 5 bases outside the gene matches. Germline V gene data show CDR1 as SGHRS and CDR2 as YFSETQ. The CDR3 has 15 amino acids. CDR3 amino acids: CASIGLAGGPNEQFF. The CDR3, as DNA: TGCGCCAGCATCGGACTAGCGGGAGGGCCTAATGAGCAGTTCTTC.

This chain connects TRBV4-1 to TRBJ2-7, with D tentatively TRBD2 (6 bases). Germline assignment: CDR1 MGHRA and CDR2 YSYEKL. V lost 4 bases, J lost 4 bases, and 20 bases lay in between. The CDR3 totals 16 residues. This CDR3 reads CASSPSPSGSRYEQYF. The CDR3 nucleotides are TGCGCCAGCAGCCCTAGCCCCTCCGGGAGTAGGTACGAGCAGTACTTC.

The chain has TRBV4-1 and TRBJ2-2; tentatively, D is TRBD1 (6 bases). The CDR3 contains 16 residues. V was pared by 4 bases and J by 5 bases, with 17 bases between. Germline CDR1 MGHRA, CDR2 YSYEKL. Here the CDR3 reads CASSPLGQGITGELFF. DNA for the CDR3: TGCGCCAGCAGCCCCCTAGGGCAGGGGATTACCGGGGAGCTGTTTTTT.

A few counts support this clone. V gene TRBV9 combines with J gene TRBJ1-4, with D perhaps TRBD1 (6 bases). In germline, CDR1 is SGDLS, CDR2 YYNGEE. This CDR3 region has 16 residues. The V and J ends lost 1 base and 0 bases respectively, with 10 bases between them. CDR3 coding DNA: TGTGCCAGCAGCGTACGAGGACAGCCAACTAATGAAAAACTGTTTTTT. Its protein product is CASSVRGQPTNEKLFF.

The chain combines TRBV27 with TRBJ1-1; tentatively, D is TRBD1 (5 bases). The germline V and J ends were trimmed by 0 bases and 2 bases, with 19 bases remaining between them. The CDR3 covers 18 residues. CDR1 and CDR2 (germline): MNHEY, SMNVEV (reference sequence). The CDR3 reads CASSLSPGGRGLNTEAFF. The CDR3 DNA sequence: TGTGCCAGCAGTTTATCGCCGGGGGGGAGGGGACTCAACACTGAAGCTTTCTTT.